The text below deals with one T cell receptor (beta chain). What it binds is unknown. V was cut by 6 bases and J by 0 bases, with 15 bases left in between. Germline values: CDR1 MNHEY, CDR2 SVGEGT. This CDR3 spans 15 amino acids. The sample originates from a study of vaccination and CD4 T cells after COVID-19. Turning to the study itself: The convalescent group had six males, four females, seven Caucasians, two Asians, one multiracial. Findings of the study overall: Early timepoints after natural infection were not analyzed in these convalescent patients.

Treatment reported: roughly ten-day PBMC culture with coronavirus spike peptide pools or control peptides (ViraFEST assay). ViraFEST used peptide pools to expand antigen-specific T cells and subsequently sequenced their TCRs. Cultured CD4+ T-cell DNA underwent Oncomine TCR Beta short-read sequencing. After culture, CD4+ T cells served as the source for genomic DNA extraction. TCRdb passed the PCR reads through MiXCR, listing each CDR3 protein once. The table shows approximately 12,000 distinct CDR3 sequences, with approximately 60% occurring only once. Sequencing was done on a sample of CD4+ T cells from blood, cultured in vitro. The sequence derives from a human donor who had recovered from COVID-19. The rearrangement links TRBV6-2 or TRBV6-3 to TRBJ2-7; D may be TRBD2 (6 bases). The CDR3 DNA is TGTGCCAGCAGCTCCGGGACTTTTAGCTCCTACGAGCAGTACTTC. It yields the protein CASSSGTFSSYEQYF.